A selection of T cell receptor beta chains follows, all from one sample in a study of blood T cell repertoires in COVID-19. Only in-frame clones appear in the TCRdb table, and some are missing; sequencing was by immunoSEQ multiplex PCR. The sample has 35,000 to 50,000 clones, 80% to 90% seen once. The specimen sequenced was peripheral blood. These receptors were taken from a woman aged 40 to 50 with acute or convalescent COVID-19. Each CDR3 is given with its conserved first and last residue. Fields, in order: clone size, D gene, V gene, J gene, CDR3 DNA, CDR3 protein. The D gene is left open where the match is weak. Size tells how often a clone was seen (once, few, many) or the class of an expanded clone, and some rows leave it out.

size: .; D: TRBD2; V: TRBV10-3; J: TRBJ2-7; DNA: TGTGCCATCAGTGAAGGGACTAGCGGGACTTACGAGCAGTACTTC; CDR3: CAISEGTSGTYEQYF
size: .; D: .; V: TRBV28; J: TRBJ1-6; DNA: TGTGCCAGCAGTTTATCCGGTGGCTCCTATAATTCACCCCTCCACTTT; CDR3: CASSLSGGSYNSPLHF
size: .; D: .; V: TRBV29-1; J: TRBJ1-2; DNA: TGCAGCGCCGAAGCCCTCGACACGTTTTATGGCTACACCTTC; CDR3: CSAEALDTFYGYTF
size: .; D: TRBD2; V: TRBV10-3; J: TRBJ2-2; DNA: TGTGCCGCCAAGCGGGGGACCGGGGAGCTGTTTTTT; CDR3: CAAKRGTGELFF
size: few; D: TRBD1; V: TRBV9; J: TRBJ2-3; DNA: TGTGCCAGCAGCGGGAACCCGGGACAGACGACAGATACGCAGTATTTT; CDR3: CASSGNPGQTTDTQYF
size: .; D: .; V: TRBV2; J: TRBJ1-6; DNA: TGTGCCAGCAGTGACTTCCCTCCCCTCCACTTT; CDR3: CASSDFPPLHF
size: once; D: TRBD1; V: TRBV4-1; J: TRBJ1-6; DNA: TGCGCCAGCAGCCACCATCAGGGGGTAGAGGATTCACCCCTCCACTTT; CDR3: CASSHHQGVEDSPLHF
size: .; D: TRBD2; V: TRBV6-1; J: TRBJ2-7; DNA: TGTGCCAGCAGTGAAGGGAGCGGGGGGGGCTCCTACGAGCAGTACTTC; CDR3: CASSEGSGGGSYEQYF
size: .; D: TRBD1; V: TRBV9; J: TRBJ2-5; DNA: TGTGCCAGCAGCGCCCAGACAGGGAAAGAGACCCAGTACTTC; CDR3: CASSAQTGKETQYF
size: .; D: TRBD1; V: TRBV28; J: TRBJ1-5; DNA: TGTGCCACCAGGGGCCCGGGACAGTTTCAGGATCAGCCCCAGCATTTT; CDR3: CATRGPGQFQDQPQHF
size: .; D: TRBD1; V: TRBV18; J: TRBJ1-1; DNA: TGTGCCAGCTCACCAGGGACAGCGAACACTGAAGCTTTCTTT; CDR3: CASSPGTANTEAFF
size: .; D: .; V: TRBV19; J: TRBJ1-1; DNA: TGTGCCAGTAGTCCCGCGATGAACACTGAAGCTTTCTTT; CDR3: CASSPAMNTEAFF
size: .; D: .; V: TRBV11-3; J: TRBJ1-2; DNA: TGTGCCAGCAGCCTATCAAATTGGGAGAAATACAGGGTATGTGGCTACACCTTC; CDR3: CASSLSNWEKYRVCGYTF
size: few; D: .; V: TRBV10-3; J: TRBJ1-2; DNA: TGTGCCACCGCCGCGGGCGACTATGGCTACACCTTC; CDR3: CATAAGDYGYTF
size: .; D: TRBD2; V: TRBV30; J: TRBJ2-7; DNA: TGTGCCTGGAGAGCGAGCGGGGGGGCCCCTAGGGATGGTATAGAGCAGTACTTC; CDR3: CAWRASGGAPRDGIEQYF
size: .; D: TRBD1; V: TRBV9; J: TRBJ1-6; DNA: TGTGCCAGCAGCACGACCACAGGGGGCAATTCACCCCTCCACTTT; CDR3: CASSTTTGGNSPLHF